This entry lists 29 T cell receptor beta chains sequenced from one sample in a study of cytomegalovirus exposure and HLA in healthy donors. The PCR contained 60 Vbeta and 13 Jbeta primers. Profiled with immunoSEQ multiplex PCR; TCRdb holds only in-frame clones, not every one. Of around 200,000 clones listed, around 80% are singletons. The sequenced sample was PBMCs. These receptors originate from a woman in her fifties or sixties in good health and CMV-seropositive.

This clone occurred a few times. The V gene is TRBV4-2, the J gene TRBJ2-2, with D tentatively TRBD2 (6 bases). V was shortened by 2 bases and J by 6 bases, with 13 bases between the two germline ends. Germline-derived CDR1 and CDR2 are LGHNA and YNFKEQ. The CDR3 has 15 amino acids. The chain's CDR3 is CASSQSSVSAGELFF. The DNA for the CDR3 is TGTGCCAGCAGCCAATCTAGCGTGAGTGCCGGGGAGCTGTTTTTT.

The sample holds a few counts of this clone. This sample includes further DNA sequences coding for the same CDR3. The genes are TRBV19 and TRBJ1-5, with D tentatively TRBD1 (5 bases). The V and J ends lost 3 bases and 1 base respectively, with 7 bases between them. CDR1 and CDR2 from the germline V gene are LNHDA and SQIVND (reference sequence). The CDR3 spans 14 residues. CDR3 protein: CASSMGGSNQPQHF. Written as DNA, the CDR3 is TGTGCCAGTAGTATGGGGGGAAGCAATCAGCCCCAGCATTTT.

The V gene is TRBV2, the J gene TRBJ2-5, with TRBD1 matching 9 bases. The germline V gene encodes CDR1 SNHLY and CDR2 FYNNEI. J lost 4 bases, V lost 1 base, and 4 bases had no gene match. This CDR3 is built from 15 residues. CDR3 amino acids: CASSEGDRGGETQYF. The CDR3, as DNA: TGTGCCAGCAGTGAAGGAGACAGGGGGGGAGAGACCCAGTACTTC.

The chain links TRBV28 to TRBJ1-3; 10 bases fit TRBD1. V dropped 6 bases and J dropped 4; count of bases not matched to a gene: 9. The length of the CDR3 is 16 residues. Germline loops: CDR1 MDHEN, CDR2 SYDVKM. CDR3 DNA: TGTGCCAGCAGCTCTCCCGGGACAGGGGCCGGAAACACCATATATTTT. Translating it yields CASSSPGTGAGNTIYF.

J is TRBJ2-5 and V is TRBV20-1; TRBD1 might be the D (5 bases). Trimming shortened V by 5 bases and J by 4 bases, and 8 bases separated the two germline ends. Germline-derived CDR1 and CDR2 are DFQATT and SNEGSKA (reference sequence). The CDR3 is 11 amino acids. The CDR3 reads CSAFRAETQYF. CDR3 nucleotides: TGCAGTGCTTTCAGGGCAGAGACCCAGTACTTC.

Details on this clone: The conserved final phenylalanine or tryptophan is absent from the CDR3, which likely points to a read error. The chain recombines TRBV7-9 with TRBJ2-7; 10 nucleotides match TRBD1. With 5 bases clipped from V and 6 bases from J, the junction kept 7 bases outside the gene matches. Germline V gene data show CDR1 as SEHNR and CDR2 as FQNEAQ (reference sequence). This CDR3 region has 14 residues. The CDR3 bases are TGTGCCAGCAGCCGGGACAGGGGATTGTTCGAGCAGTACCTC. It is translated as CASSRDRGLFEQYL.

The V and J genes are TRBV5-1 and TRBJ2-7; TRBD2 matches at 13 bases. The CDR3 consists of 17 residues. Losses at the gene ends were 4 bases for V and 6 bases for J; bases not matched to a gene: 13. Germline lookup yields CDR1 SGHRS and CDR2 YFSETQ. The CDR3 DNA reads as TGCGCCAGCAGCATTGGGACTAGCGGGACGAGGTTGCGCGAGCAGTACTTC. Its protein is CASSIGTSGTRLREQYF.

The rearrangement links TRBV7-9 to TRBJ2-7; 9 bases agree with TRBD2. This CDR3 is 15 amino acids long. V was pared by 8 bases and J by 0 bases, with 8 bases of the junction left unmatched. Germline V lookup: CDR1 SEHNR, CDR2 FQNEAQ (reference sequence). The CDR3 region is CASADLAGFSYEQYF. The CDR3 DNA sequence: TGTGCCAGCGCAGATCTAGCGGGGTTCTCCTACGAGCAGTACTTC.

The V gene is TRBV7-9, the J gene TRBJ2-5; D possibly corresponds to TRBD1 (6 bases). With 1 base removed from V and 5 bases from J, the gap between germline ends came to 14 bases. The CDR3 totals 15 residues. CDR1 and CDR2 from the germline V gene are SEHNR and FQNEAQ (reference sequence). CDR3 in amino acids: CASSLVALQGETQYF. The CDR3 DNA reads TGTGCCAGCAGCTTAGTGGCGTTACAGGGCGAGACCCAGTACTTC.

There are a few counts of this clone. This chain joins TRBV5-1 and TRBJ2-5; 8 bases fit TRBD1. The CDR3 totals 14 residues. Unmatched junction bases numbered 4, after V lost 2 bases and J lost 4 bases. Germline V gene lookup returns CDR1 SGHRS and CDR2 YFSETQ. The CDR3 coding sequence is TGCGCCAGCAGCTTCGGACAGGGACGAGAGACCCAGTACTTC. It encodes CASSFGQGRETQYF.

The rearrangement links TRBV20-1 to TRBJ1-2; D uncertain. Germline-derived CDR1 and CDR2 are DFQATT and SNEGSKA (reference sequence). The CDR3 has 10 residues. V lost 4 bases, J lost 8 bases, and 8 bases lay in between. Written as DNA, the CDR3 is TGCAGTGCTATTGGCAGAGGCTACACCTTC. This sequence encodes CSAIGRGYTF.

The chain combines TRBV14 with TRBJ2-2; no clear D gene. This CDR3 has 15 amino acids. The V gene lost 2 bases and the J gene lost 0 bases, with 7 bases spanning the gap. Germline CDR1 reads SGHDN; CDR2 reads FVKESK. The DNA of the CDR3 is TGTGCCAGCAGCCAATTTAGTCCGAACACCGGGGAGCTGTTTTTT. This encodes CASSQFSPNTGELFF.

The rearrangement joins TRBV30 to TRBJ1-5; D not resolved. V was pared by 2 bases and J by 9 bases, with 17 bases between. The CDR3 loop spans 14 amino acids. The V gene's germline CDR1 is GTSNPN and CDR2 SVGIG (reference sequence). This CDR3 is CAWSPPGYPRPQHF. The CDR3 DNA reads TGTGCCTGGAGTCCTCCAGGTTACCCAAGGCCCCAGCATTTT.

In regard to this clone: Its ends do not fully match the called genes, so a read error is possible. V usage is TRBV7-9 and J usage is TRBJ2-3; 9 bases match TRBD1. The CDR3 sequence is 16 residues long. Per germline, CDR1 SEHNR and CDR2 FQNEAQ (reference sequence). The DNA of the CDR3 is TGTTCCAGCAGCTTAATGGGGGACAGGGAAAGAGATACGCAGTATTTT. Protein product: CSSSLMGDRERDTQYF.

The rearrangement links TRBV5-6 to TRBJ2-3; 9 nucleotides match TRBD2. This CDR3 has 15 residues. Germline V gives CDR1 SGHDT, CDR2 YYEEEE. The J segment lost 2 bases and the V segment lost 2 bases, leaving 3 bases of the junction unmatched. The CDR3 nucleotides are TGTGCCAGCAGCTTAGCGGGAGGCCACACAGATACGCAGTATTTT. Protein: CASSLAGGHTDTQYF.

The V call is TRBV5-1, the J call TRBJ1-1; D may be TRBD1 (5 bases). CDR1 and CDR2 (germline): SGHRS, YFSETQ. V lost 5 bases and J 1 base, leaving 18 bases between the germline ends. The CDR3 has 16 residues. The chain's CDR3 is CASSRSGDSSNTEAFF. In DNA, the CDR3 is TGCGCCAGCAGTAGGTCGGGAGACAGTTCGAACACTGAAGCTTTCTTT.

This clone was observed a few times. This chain joins TRBV27 and TRBJ1-3; 9 bases match TRBD1. The CDR3 spans 15 residues. Per germline, CDR1 MNHEY and CDR2 SMNVEV (reference sequence). After removal of 6 bases from V and 5 bases from J, the junction contained 8 bases not matched to a gene. CDR3 DNA: TGTGCCAGCAGGTCGACAGGGGGTAATCGAAACACCATATATTTT. This translates into CASRSTGGNRNTIYF.

This chain joins TRBV2 and TRBJ2-1; 7 bases are shared with TRBD2. CDR3 length: 14 amino acids. Germline assignment: CDR1 SNHLY and CDR2 FYNNEI. The V gene end was trimmed by 8 bases and the J gene end by 10 bases; junction bases not matched to a gene: 14. The CDR3 reads CASDPAGPTMEQFF. The CDR3 DNA follows: TGTGCCAGCGACCCAGCGGGGCCTACAATGGAGCAGTTCTTC.

V usage is TRBV4-3 and J usage is TRBJ2-6, with D perhaps TRBD1 (6 bases). The ends were cut back, 0 bases at V and 4 bases at J, with 10 bases in the middle. The CDR3 spans 16 residues. CDR1 LGHNA and CDR2 YSLEER come from the germline V gene. The CDR3 DNA reads TGCGCCAGCAGCCAAGAACAGGGAGCAGGGGCCAACGTCCTGACTTTC. It specifies CASSQEQGAGANVLTF.

This clone was seen a handful of times. This sample also contains other DNA sequences that code for the same CDR3. This chain links TRBV11-3 with TRBJ2-5; TRBD2 is a possible D gene (6 bases). Trimming removed 2 bases from V and 5 bases from J, with 6 bases in between. The V gene's germline CDR1 is SGHNT and CDR2 YENEEA. The CDR3 is made up of 12 amino acids. The chain's CDR3 is CASSLSGETQYF. DNA of the CDR3: TGTGCCAGCAGCTTAAGCGGGGAGACCCAGTACTTC.

The rearrangement uses TRBV6-1 and TRBJ1-3; D perhaps matches TRBD1 (6 bases). The V gene's germline CDR1 is MNHNS and CDR2 SASEGT. The CDR3 runs to 13 residues. The V gene lost 7 bases and the J gene lost 4 bases, with 11 bases spanning the gap. The DNA for the CDR3 is TGTGCCAGCAAGCTTCAGGGGGGAAACACCATATATTTT. Protein sequence: CASKLQGGNTIYF.

The genes are TRBV7-2 and TRBJ2-1, with 10 bases fitting TRBD1. Germline V gene lookup returns CDR1 SGHTA and CDR2 FQGNSA. The trim removed 0 bases at V and 7 bases at J, leaving 6 bases unmatched. The CDR3 has 16 amino acids. In DNA, the CDR3 is TGTGCCAGCAGCTTAGCGGGGACAGGGGATATAAATGAGCAGTTCTTC. This encodes CASSLAGTGDINEQFF.

The chain carries TRBV5-4 and TRBJ2-1, with 10 bases lining up with TRBD1. With V trimmed by 3 bases and J by 3 bases, 6 bases remained unmatched. Germline V gives CDR1 SGHNT, CDR2 YYREEE (reference sequence). This CDR3 spans 16 amino acids. The CDR3 sequence is CASSYGGTGVYNEQFF. The DNA for the CDR3 is TGTGCCAGCAGCTATGGCGGGACAGGGGTCTACAATGAGCAGTTCTTC. Using reference TRBV5-4 and TRBJ2-1 for the parts outside the CDR3, the full variable domain is ETGVTQSPTHLIKTRGQQVTLRCSSQSGHNTVSWYQQALGQGPQFIFQYYREEENGRGNFPPRFSGLQFPNYSSELNVNALELDDSALYLCASSYGGTGVYNEQFFGPGTRLTVL.

V gene TRBV7-2 combines with J gene TRBJ2-2; TRBD2 aligns across 15 bases. Per the germline V gene, CDR1 is SGHTA and CDR2 is FQGNSA. This CDR3 spans 17 amino acids. J was trimmed by 5 bases and V by 4 bases; bases with no gene match: 5. The CDR3 bases are TGTGCCAGCAGCTCTTCGGGACTAGCGGGAGGAACCGGGGAGCTGTTTTTT. It codes for CASSSSGLAGGTGELFF.

The V and J genes are TRBV27 and TRBJ2-1; TRBD2 matches 13 bases. The trim removed 5 bases at V and 0 bases at J, leaving 4 bases unmatched. The germline V gene has CDR1 MNHEY and CDR2 SMNVEV (reference sequence). The CDR3 length is 17 residues. CDR3 in amino acids: CASSVRLAGGSYNEQFF. The CDR3 bases are TGTGCCAGCAGTGTAAGACTAGCGGGAGGCTCCTACAATGAGCAGTTCTTC.

V gene TRBV5-1 combines with J gene TRBJ2-7; D remains ambiguous. V dropped 4 bases and J dropped 6 bases, with 14 bases sitting between them. The CDR3 spans 13 residues. Germline V gene data show CDR1 as SGHRS and CDR2 as YFSETQ. The CDR3 DNA sequence: TGCGCCAGCAGCACCCAGGCCCCCGGCGAGCAGTACTTC. The encoded protein is CASSTQAPGEQYF.

The chain uses TRBV5-1 and TRBJ2-5, with D unresolved. The germline V gene has CDR1 SGHRS and CDR2 YFSETQ. Between the trimmed V and J ends, which lost 0 bases and 10 bases, there was a span of 16 bases. The CDR3 is made up of 14 amino acids. This CDR3 is CASSLGQVTSDQYF. In DNA, the CDR3 is TGCGCCAGCAGCTTGGGGCAGGTGACCTCGGACCAGTACTTC.

This chain joins TRBV13 and TRBJ1-1, with D possibly matching TRBD1 (5 bases). V was shortened by 2 bases and J by 11 bases, with 12 bases between the two germline ends. The germline V gene has CDR1 PRHDT and CDR2 FYEKMQ (reference sequence). This CDR3 is 12 amino acids long. CDR3 nucleotide sequence: TGTGCCAGCAGCTTAAAAGGTAGGGGTGCTTTCTTT. Translating it yields CASSLKGRGAFF.

The chain couples TRBV15 to TRBJ2-7; D ambiguous. The CDR3 spans 14 residues. V gave up 6 bases and J gave up 2 bases, with 14 bases separating them. Germline assignment: CDR1 LNHNV and CDR2 YYDKDF (reference sequence). CDR3 sequence: CATSPPAITYEQYF. CDR3 sequence (DNA): TGTGCCACCAGTCCACCAGCGATCACCTACGAGCAGTACTTC.